This TCR beta chain was retrieved from a study of CD4 T cells in relation to SARS-CoV-2 and coronaviruses. General study findings and limits: SARS-CoV-2-driven expansion was significantly weaker in crossreactive than monoreactive clones.

Naive and memory CD4+ T cells came from enriched cryopreserved PBMCs. Points on this clone: Its target is not known.

Naive and memory CD4+ T cells were cultured with CEF, then survey-sequenced. Sequenced by immunoSEQ multiplex PCR; TCRdb stores in-frame clones only, minus some. The sample has tens of thousands of clones, roughly 73% seen once. The CDR3 extends over 14 amino acids. Trimming left V 2 bases short and J 6 bases short, with 10 bases between. Germline CDR1 is KGHSH and CDR2 is LQKENI. V and J are TRBV18 and TRBJ1-4; tentative D call: TRBD1 (6 bases). The specimen sequenced was memory CD4+ T cells from PBMCs, cultured in vitro. The TCR sequence derives from an adult with COVID-19. CDR3 sequence: CASSPATGDEKLFF. The DNA of the CDR3 is TGTGCCAGCTCACCAGCGACAGGAGATGAAAAACTGTTTTTT.